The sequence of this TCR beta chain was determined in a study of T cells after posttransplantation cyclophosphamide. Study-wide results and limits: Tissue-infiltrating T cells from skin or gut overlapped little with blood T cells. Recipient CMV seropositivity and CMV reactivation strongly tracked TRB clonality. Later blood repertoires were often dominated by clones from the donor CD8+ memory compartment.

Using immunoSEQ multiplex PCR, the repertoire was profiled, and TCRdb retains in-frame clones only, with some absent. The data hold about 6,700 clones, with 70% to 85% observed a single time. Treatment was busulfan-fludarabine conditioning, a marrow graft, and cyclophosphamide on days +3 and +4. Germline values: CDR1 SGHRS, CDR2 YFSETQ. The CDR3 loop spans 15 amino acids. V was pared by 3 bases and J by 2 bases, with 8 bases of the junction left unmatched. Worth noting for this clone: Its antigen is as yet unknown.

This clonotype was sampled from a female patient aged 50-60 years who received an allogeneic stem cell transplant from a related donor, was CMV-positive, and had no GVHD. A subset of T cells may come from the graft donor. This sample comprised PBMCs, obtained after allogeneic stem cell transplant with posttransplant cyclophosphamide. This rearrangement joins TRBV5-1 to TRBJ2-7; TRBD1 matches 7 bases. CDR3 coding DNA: TGCGCCAGCAGCTACGGACAGGATTGGGCCTACGAGCAGTACTTC. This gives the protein CASSYGQDWAYEQYF. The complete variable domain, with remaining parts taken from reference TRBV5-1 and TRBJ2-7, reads KAGVTQTPRYLIKTRGQQVTLSCSPISGHRSVSWYQQTPGQGLQFLFEYFSETQRNKGNFPGRFSGRQFSNSRSEMNVSTLELGDSALYLCASSYGQDWAYEQYFGPGTRLTVT.